Sequencing of this T cell receptor (beta chain) was carried out in a study of memory CD4+ T cells and cytomegalovirus serostatus. V gave up 7 bases and J gave up 7 bases; unmatched junction bases: 7. The V gene's germline CDR1 is SQVTM and CDR2 ANQGSEA. The CDR3 sequence is 13 residues long. The sort gate was single viable CD3+CD4+CD8-CD45RO+ cells for memory CD4+ T cells. Generated by immunoSEQ multiplex PCR, the TCRdb table keeps only in-frame clones and is missing some. This table has 84,000 or so clones, roughly 80% appearing once. This receptor was taken from an adult in good health and CMV-seronegative. The gene calls are TRBV29-1 and TRBJ1-5, with 10 bases lining up with TRBD1. The sequenced sample was memory CD4+ T cells from blood. CDR3 bases: TGCAGCGCGGAGACAGGGGGCGGCCAGCCCCAGCATTTT. It yields the protein CSAETGGGQPQHF.